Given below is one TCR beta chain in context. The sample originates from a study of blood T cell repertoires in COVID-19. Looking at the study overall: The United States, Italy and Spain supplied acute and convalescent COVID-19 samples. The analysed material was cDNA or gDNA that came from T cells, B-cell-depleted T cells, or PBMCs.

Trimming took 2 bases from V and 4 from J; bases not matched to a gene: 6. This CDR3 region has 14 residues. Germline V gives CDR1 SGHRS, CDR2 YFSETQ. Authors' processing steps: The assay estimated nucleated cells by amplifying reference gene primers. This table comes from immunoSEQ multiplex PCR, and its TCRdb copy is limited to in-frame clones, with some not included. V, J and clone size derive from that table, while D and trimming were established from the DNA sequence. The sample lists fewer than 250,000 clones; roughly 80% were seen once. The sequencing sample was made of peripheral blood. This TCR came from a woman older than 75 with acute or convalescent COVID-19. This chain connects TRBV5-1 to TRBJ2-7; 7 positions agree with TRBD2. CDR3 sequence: CASSLTAGKYEQYF. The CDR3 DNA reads TGCGCCAGCAGCTTAACAGCGGGGAAATACGAGCAGTACTTC.